A single sample is the source of the 15 T cell receptor beta chains below, sequenced in a study of T cell responses to AZD1222 COVID-19 vaccine. Some clones are missing from TCRdb's copy, which holds only in-frame ones; the method was immunoSEQ multiplex PCR. In the table there are roughly 100,000 clones, about nine tenths of which are singletons. The source material was peripheral blood, sampled 28 days after the second dose of the MenACWY control vaccine. Receptors were obtained from an adult who received the MenACWY meningococcal vaccine as a control.

The gene calls are TRBV9 and TRBJ2-1; D may match TRBD1 or TRBD2 (7 bases each). The CDR3 extends over 15 amino acids. Trimming shortened V by 4 bases and J by 6 bases, and 17 bases separated the two germline ends. The V gene's germline CDR1 is SGDLS and CDR2 YYNGEE. The CDR3: CASSSRQGGINEQFF. CDR3 DNA: TGTGCCAGCAGCTCCCGACAGGGAGGGATCAATGAGCAGTTCTTC.

The chain combines TRBV19 with TRBJ2-7; 7 nucleotides match TRBD1. CDR1 and CDR2 (germline): LNHDA, SQIVND (reference sequence). This CDR3 region has 14 residues. The ends lost 4 bases at V and 0 bases at J; junction bases unmatched: 3. In DNA, the CDR3 is TGTGCCAGTAGTAGGGACAGCGGCTCCTACGAGCAGTACTTC. Its translation: CASSRDSGSYEQYF.

V and J are TRBV2 and TRBJ1-4; 9 bases line up with TRBD1. Germline values: CDR1 SNHLY, CDR2 FYNNEI. The CDR3 spans 14 residues. The ends lost 1 base at V and 11 bases at J; junction bases unmatched: 5. Written as DNA, the CDR3 is TGTGCCAGCAGTGAAGACCGGGACAGGGACAAACTGTTTTTT. Protein sequence: CASSEDRDRDKLFF.

The sample holds one count of this clone. The chain links TRBV13 to TRBJ1-2; 8 bases are shared with TRBD1. V gave up 5 bases and J gave up 4 bases; unmatched junction bases: 6. CDR3 length equals 14 residues. Germline loops: CDR1 PRHDT, CDR2 FYEKMQ (reference sequence). In DNA, the CDR3 is TGTGCCAGCAGCCAGGGGACAGGCGGCTATGGCTACACCTTC. It specifies CASSQGTGGYGYTF.

V gene TRBV6-6 combines with J gene TRBJ2-5; possible D gene TRBD1, 5 bases. Trimming pared 6 bases from V and 1 base from J, leaving 12 bases between. CDR1 is MNHNY and CDR2 is SVGAGI in the germline V gene (reference sequence). The CDR3 spans 14 residues. The CDR3 loop is CASSRDRLQETQYF. The CDR3 DNA reads as TGTGCCAGCAGCCGCGACAGACTCCAAGAGACCCAGTACTTC.

The V and J genes are TRBV7-8 and TRBJ1-5, with 9 bases aligning to TRBD1. Germline CDR1 reads SGHVS; CDR2 reads FQNEAQ. J lost 2 bases, V lost 5 bases, and 10 bases had no gene match. The CDR3 is 17 residues long. The CDR3: CASSPGTGRMGNQPQHF. The CDR3 coding sequence is TGTGCCAGCAGCCCCGGGACAGGGAGGATGGGCAATCAGCCCCAGCATTTT.

V usage is TRBV24-1 and J usage is TRBJ1-1, with D maybe TRBD1 (6 bases). The CDR3 consists of 13 residues. V was shortened by 2 bases and J by 5 bases, with 8 bases between the two germline ends. Looked up from germline, CDR1 is KGHDR and CDR2 is SFDVKD. The CDR3: CATSDSRGTEAFF. The CDR3 nucleotides are TGTGCCACCAGTGATTCCAGGGGTACTGAAGCTTTCTTT.

Only a few counts were recorded for this clone. This chain links TRBV28 with TRBJ1-2; D is unclear. This CDR3 has 11 amino acids. The V end was cut by 5 bases, the J end by 3 bases, with 4 bases between. Germline loops: CDR1 MDHEN, CDR2 SYDVKM. Written as DNA, the CDR3 is TGTGCCAGCAGTGACTACTATGGCTACACCTTC. Encoded protein: CASSDYYGYTF.

V is TRBV3-1 (or the pseudogene TRBV3-2) and J is TRBJ2-3, with a weak D call TRBD2 (5 bases). From germline, CDR1 is LGHDT and CDR2 YNNKEL (reference sequence). This CDR3 comprises 14 residues. The V end was cut by 4 bases, the J end by 7 bases, with 15 bases between. The CDR3 DNA reads TGTGCCAGCAGCCGCGAGCCTAGCCGCAATACGCAGTATTTT. This encodes CASSREPSRNTQYF.

The chain has TRBV6-5 and TRBJ2-1, with D possibly matching TRBD1 (6 bases). The CDR3 contains 13 residues. The ends were cut back, 10 bases at V and 0 bases at J, with 10 bases in the middle. Per germline, CDR1 MNHEY and CDR2 SVGAGI. CDR3: CAINRDSYNEQFF. The CDR3 DNA reads as TGTGCCATTAACAGGGACTCCTACAATGAGCAGTTCTTC.

V and J are TRBV7-2 and TRBJ2-5; D is undetermined. Trimming removed 1 base from V and 4 bases from J, with 7 bases in between. Germline V gives CDR1 SGHTA, CDR2 FQGNSA. CDR3 length equals 13 residues. The CDR3 loop reads CASSLGAAETQYF. DNA of the CDR3: TGTGCCAGCAGCTTAGGGGCAGCAGAGACCCAGTACTTC.

The chain uses TRBV28 and TRBJ1-2; D is uncertain. There are 13 residues in the CDR3. Trimming shortened V by 2 bases and J by 1 base, and 5 bases separated the two germline ends. CDR1 is MDHEN and CDR2 is SYDVKM in the germline V gene. DNA for the CDR3: TGTGCCAGCAGTTTAGTGGGTAACTATGGCTACACCTTC. Amino acid sequence: CASSLVGNYGYTF.

The chain uses TRBV4-2 and TRBJ2-2, with D perhaps matching TRBD2 (6 bases). Per germline, CDR1 LGHNA and CDR2 YNFKEQ. V gave up 1 base and J gave up 5 bases, with 11 bases separating them. The CDR3 length is 15 residues. The CDR3 loop reads CASSQGSGQTGELFF. In DNA form, the CDR3 reads TGTGCCAGCAGCCAAGGAAGCGGGCAAACCGGGGAGCTGTTTTTT.

V usage is TRBV27 and J usage is TRBJ2-7, with 10 bases aligning to TRBD1. Trimming cost V 6 bases and J 6 bases; bases outside gene matches: 8. The CDR3 is 14 residues long. Germline CDR1 reads MNHEY; CDR2 reads SMNVEV (reference sequence). The CDR3 nucleotides are TGTGCCAGCAGAAGGGACAGGGGAAGGGGCGAGCAGTACTTC. This codes for CASRRDRGRGEQYF.

The chain carries TRBV7-9 and TRBJ2-7; TRBD2 is a possible D gene (5 bases). The ends were cut back, 5 bases at V and 6 bases at J, with 17 bases in the middle. Germline V lookup: CDR1 SEHNR, CDR2 FQNEAQ (reference sequence). The CDR3 is 14 residues long. The CDR3 DNA sequence: TGTGCCAGCAGCCCGGGGTTTTCGACGGGCGAGCAGTACTTC. The encoded protein is CASSPGFSTGEQYF. Full variable domain (missing parts from reference TRBV7-9 and TRBJ2-7): DTGVSQNPRHKITKRGQNVTFRCDPISEHNRLYWYRQTLGQGPEFLTYFQNEAQLEKSRLLSDRFSAERPKGSFSTLEIQRTEQGDSAMYLCASSPGFSTGEQYFGPGTRLTVT.